The clone carrying this T cell receptor beta chain was seen a few times. Its antigen is not identified. This beta chain appears as a stray read in a library generated for alpha chains; its size is not informative. This CDR3 comprises 14 residues. V was clipped by 0 bases and J by 3 bases, with 7 bases between them. Germline assignment: CDR1 LGHNA and CDR2 YNFKEQ. MiXCR, applied by TCRdb to the 5' RACE reads, yields one record per CDR3 protein. The repertoire includes more than 4,000 distinct CDR3 sequences, roughly 50% of them detected once, and roughly 81% sits in the top ten. The data originate from a study of spatial heterogeneity in lung cancer. Study-wide context: In the raw reads, each unique TCR and UMI combination was present more than ten times on average. Findings of the study overall: Follow-up blood showed ubiquitous expanded tumor TCRs less than blood at resection did.

Time point defined: sample taken at primary tumor resection. Unsorted whole RNA of tumor, nontumor lung or frozen PBMC was sequenced. The donor population consisted of approximately 70 patients with untreated, early-stage non-small cell lung cancer. V gene TRBV4-2 combines with J gene TRBJ2-3; D uncertain. The sample consisted of PBMCs, taken at surgery. The receptor comes from a female donor with early-stage non-small cell lung cancer. CDR3 amino acids: CASSQDVATDTQYF. The CDR3 nucleotides are TGTGCCAGCAGCCAAGATGTGGCAACAGATACGCAGTATTTT.